This T cell receptor beta chain came from a study of shared clonotypes between healthy human individuals. Profiled with immunoSEQ multiplex PCR; TCRdb holds only in-frame clones, not every one. The sample contains 2 million to 2.5 million clones, around 95% of which appear only once. CDR3 size: 14 residues. The V end lost 6 bases, the J end lost 1 base, and 15 bases lay between the germline ends. Germline assignment: CDR1 SQVTM and CDR2 ANQGSEA. This chain links TRBV29-1 with TRBJ1-1; D gene uncertain. The sample taken for sequencing was naive CD4+ T cells sorted from blood. Subset noted: CD45RA+ positively selected. This receptor was identified in a man between 18 and 35 years old in good health. This CDR3 is CSVDGMAGNTEAFF. CDR3 bases: TGCAGCGTAGACGGAATGGCCGGGAACACTGAAGCTTTCTTT. Drawing the rest from reference TRBV29-1 and TRBJ1-1, the complete variable domain is SAVISQKPSRDICQRGTSLTIQCQVDSQVTMMFWYRQQPGQSLTLIATANQGSEATYESGFVIDKFPISRPNLTFSTLTVSNMSPEDSSIYLCSVDGMAGNTEAFFGQGTRLTVV.